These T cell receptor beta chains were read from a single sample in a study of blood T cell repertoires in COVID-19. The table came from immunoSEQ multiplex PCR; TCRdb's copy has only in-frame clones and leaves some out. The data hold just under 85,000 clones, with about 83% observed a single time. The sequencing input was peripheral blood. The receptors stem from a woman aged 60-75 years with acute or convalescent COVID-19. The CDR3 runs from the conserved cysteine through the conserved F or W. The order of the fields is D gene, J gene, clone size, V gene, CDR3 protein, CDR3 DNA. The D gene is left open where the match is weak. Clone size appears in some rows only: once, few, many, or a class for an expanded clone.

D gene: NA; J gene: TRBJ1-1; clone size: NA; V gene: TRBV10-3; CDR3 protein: CAIRSLEVENTEAFF; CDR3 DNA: TGTGCCATCAGGTCCCTTGAGGTGGAGAACACTGAAGCTTTCTTT
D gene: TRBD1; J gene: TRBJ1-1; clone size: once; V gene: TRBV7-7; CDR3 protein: CASSLPNGQGRIVDTEAFF; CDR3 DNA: TGTGCTAGCAGCTTACCGAACGGACAGGGGCGGATAGTGGACACTGAAGCTTTCTTT
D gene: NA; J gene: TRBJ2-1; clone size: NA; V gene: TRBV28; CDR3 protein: CASNSYSYNEQFF; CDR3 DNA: TGTGCCAGCAACAGTTACTCCTACAATGAGCAGTTCTTC
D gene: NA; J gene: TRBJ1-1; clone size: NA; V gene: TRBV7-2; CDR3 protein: CASSFGGAKTEAFF; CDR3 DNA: TGTGCCAGCAGCTTCGGGGGGGCCAAGACTGAAGCTTTCTTT
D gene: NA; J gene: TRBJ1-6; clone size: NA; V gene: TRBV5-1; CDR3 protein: CASSLVAGSNSPLHF; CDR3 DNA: TGCGCCAGCAGCTTGGTAGCGGGATCGAATTCACCCCTCCACTTT
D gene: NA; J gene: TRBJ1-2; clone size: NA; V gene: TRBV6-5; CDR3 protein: CASSQPGQGVFGYTF; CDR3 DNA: TGTGCCAGCAGTCAACCGGGACAAGGGGTATTTGGCTACACCTTC
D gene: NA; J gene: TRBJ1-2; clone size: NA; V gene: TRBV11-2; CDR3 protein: CASSEGEYGYTF; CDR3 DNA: TGTGCCAGCAGCGAGGGGGAATATGGCTACACCTTC
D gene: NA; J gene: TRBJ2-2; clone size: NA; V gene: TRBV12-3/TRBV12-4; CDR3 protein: CASRITGKLFF; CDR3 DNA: TGTGCCAGCAGAATCACAGGGAAGCTGTTTTTT
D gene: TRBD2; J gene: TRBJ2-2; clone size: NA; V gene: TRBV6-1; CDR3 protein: CASSEGLITGELFF; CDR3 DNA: TGTGCCAGCAGTGAGGGACTAATCACCGGGGAGCTGTTTTTT
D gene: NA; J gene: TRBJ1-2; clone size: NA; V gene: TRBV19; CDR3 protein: CASSPSRGGYTF; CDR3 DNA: TGTGCCAGTAGTCCCTCACGTGGCGGCTACACCTTC
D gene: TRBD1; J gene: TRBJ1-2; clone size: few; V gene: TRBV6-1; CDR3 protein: CASSEQGEPYGYTF; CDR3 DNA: TGTGCCAGCAGTGAACAGGGGGAGCCCTATGGCTACACCTTC
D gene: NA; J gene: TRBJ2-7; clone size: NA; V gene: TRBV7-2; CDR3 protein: CASSSLSYEQYF; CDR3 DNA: TGTGCCAGCAGCTCTCTATCCTACGAGCAGTACTTC
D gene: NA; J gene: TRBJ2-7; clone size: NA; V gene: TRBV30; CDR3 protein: CAWSVLAEQYF; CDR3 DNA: TGTGCCTGGAGTGTATTGGCCGAGCAGTACTTC
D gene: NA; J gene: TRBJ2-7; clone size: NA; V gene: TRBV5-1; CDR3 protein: CASSDGSLDEQYF; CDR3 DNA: TGCGCCAGCAGCGACGGGAGTTTGGATGAGCAGTACTTC
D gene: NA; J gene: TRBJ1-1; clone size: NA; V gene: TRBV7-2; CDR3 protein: CASSLVGADTEAFF; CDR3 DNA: TGTGCCAGCAGCTTAGTGGGGGCGGACACTGAAGCTTTCTTT
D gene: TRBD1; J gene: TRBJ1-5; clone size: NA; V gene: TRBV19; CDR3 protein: CASSIPGTGYRQPQHF; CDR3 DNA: TGTGCCAGTAGTATTCCCGGGACAGGGTATCGACAGCCCCAGCATTTT
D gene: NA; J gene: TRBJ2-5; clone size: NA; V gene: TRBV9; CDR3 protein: CASSLALQETQYF; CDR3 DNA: TGTGCCAGCAGCCTCGCGCTACAAGAGACCCAGTACTTC
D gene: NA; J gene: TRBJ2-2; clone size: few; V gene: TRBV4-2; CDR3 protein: CASSQATGELFF; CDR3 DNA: TGTGCCAGCAGCCAGGCCACCGGGGAGCTGTTTTTT
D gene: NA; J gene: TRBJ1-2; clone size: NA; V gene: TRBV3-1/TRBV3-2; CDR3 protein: CASSRSRQVANYGYTF; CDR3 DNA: TGTGCCAGCAGCCGAAGTAGACAGGTGGCTAACTATGGCTACACCTTC
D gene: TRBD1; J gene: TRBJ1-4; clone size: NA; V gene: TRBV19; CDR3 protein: CASSIPGQGYEKLFF; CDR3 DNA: TGTGCCAGTAGTATCCCTGGACAGGGGTATGAAAAACTGTTTTTT
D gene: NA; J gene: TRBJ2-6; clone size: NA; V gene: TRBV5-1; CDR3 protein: CASTGNSGANVLTF; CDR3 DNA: TGCGCCAGCACAGGGAACTCTGGGGCCAACGTCCTGACTTTC
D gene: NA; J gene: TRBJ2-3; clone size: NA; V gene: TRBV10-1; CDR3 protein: CASSESSGTGDTQYF; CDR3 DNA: TGCGCCAGCAGTGAGTCGTCAGGCACTGGAGATACGCAGTATTTT
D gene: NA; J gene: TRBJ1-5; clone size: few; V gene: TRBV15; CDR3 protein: CATSIGLSNQPQHF; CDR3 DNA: TGTGCCACCAGCATCGGTCTAAGCAATCAGCCCCAGCATTTT
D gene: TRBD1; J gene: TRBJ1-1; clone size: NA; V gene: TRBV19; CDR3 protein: CASQRGKGAGMDTEAFF; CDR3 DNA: TGTGCCAGCCAACGGGGAAAGGGGGCAGGGATGGACACTGAAGCTTTCTTT
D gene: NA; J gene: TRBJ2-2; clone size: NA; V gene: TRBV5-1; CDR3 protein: CASSPGLSSTGELFF; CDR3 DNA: TGCGCCAGCAGTCCGGGACTCAGCAGCACCGGGGAGCTGTTTTTT
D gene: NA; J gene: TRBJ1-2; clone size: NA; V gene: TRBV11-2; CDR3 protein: CASTNTNTNYGYTF; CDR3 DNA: TGTGCCAGCACCAACACGAATACTAACTATGGCTACACCTTC
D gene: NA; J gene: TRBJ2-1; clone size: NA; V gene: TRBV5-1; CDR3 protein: CASSLEGFVSYNEQFF; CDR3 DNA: TGCGCCAGCAGCTTGGAGGGGTTCGTCTCCTACAATGAGCAGTTCTTC
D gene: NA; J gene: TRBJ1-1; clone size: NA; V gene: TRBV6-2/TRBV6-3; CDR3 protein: CASSYGRNTEAFF; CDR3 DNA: TGTGCCAGCAGTTACGGTAGGAACACTGAAGCTTTCTTT
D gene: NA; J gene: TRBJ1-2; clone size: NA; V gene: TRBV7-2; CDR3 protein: CASAQRGPNYGYTF; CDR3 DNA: TGTGCCAGCGCCCAGCGGGGGCCCAACTATGGCTACACCTTC
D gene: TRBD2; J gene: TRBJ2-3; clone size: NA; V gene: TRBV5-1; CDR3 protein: CASSLAQGTSGGTDTQYF; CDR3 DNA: TGCGCCAGCAGCTTGGCCCAAGGGACTAGCGGGGGCACAGATACGCAGTATTTT
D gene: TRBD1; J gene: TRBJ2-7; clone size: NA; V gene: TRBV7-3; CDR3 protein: CASSLLLTGPKYF; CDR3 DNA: TGTGCCAGCAGCTTACTTTTGACAGGGCCCAAATACTTC
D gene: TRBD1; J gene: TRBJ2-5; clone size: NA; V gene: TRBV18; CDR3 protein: CASSEQGAGETQYF; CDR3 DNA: TGTGCCAGCTCAGAGCAGGGGGCCGGTGAGACCCAGTACTTC
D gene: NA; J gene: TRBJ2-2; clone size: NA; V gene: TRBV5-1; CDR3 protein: CASSLDRNTGELFF; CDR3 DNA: TGCGCCAGCAGCTTGGACAGAAACACCGGGGAGCTGTTTTTT
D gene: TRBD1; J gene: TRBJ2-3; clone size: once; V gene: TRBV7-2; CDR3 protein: CASSLRGTGSTDTQYF; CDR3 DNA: TGTGCCAGCAGCCTCCGGGGGACAGGGAGCACAGATACGCAGTATTTT
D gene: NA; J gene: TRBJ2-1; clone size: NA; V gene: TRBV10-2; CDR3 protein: CASSESIGSFYNEQFF; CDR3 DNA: TGCGCCAGCAGTGAGTCGATCGGGAGTTTCTACAATGAGCAGTTCTTC
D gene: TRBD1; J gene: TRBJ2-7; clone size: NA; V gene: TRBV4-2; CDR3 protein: CASSQEGQGRYEQYF; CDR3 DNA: TGTGCCAGCAGCCAAGAAGGACAGGGTCGGTACGAGCAGTACTTC
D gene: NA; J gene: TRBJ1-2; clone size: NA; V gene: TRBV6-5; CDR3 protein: CASSYSIVVRPDGYTF; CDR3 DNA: TGTGCCAGCAGTTACTCGATTGTTGTCCGCCCGGATGGCTACACCTTC
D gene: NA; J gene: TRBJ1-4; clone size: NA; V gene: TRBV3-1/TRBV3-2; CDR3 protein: CASRPAGGKLFF; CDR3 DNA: TGTGCCAGCAGGCCAGCGGGGGGAAAACTGTTTTTT
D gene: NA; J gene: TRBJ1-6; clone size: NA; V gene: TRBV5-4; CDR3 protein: CASSLANNSPLHF; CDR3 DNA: TGTGCCAGCAGCTTGGCCAATAATTCACCCCTCCACTTT
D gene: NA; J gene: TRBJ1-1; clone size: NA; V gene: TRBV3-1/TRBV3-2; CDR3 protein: CASSLAGSEAFF; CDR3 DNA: TGTGCCAGCAGCCTGGCCGGTAGCGAAGCTTTCTTT
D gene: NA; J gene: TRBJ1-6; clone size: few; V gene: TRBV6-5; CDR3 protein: CASNSPMRPLHF; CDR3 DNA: TGTGCCAGCAATTCCCCTATGAGACCCCTCCACTTT
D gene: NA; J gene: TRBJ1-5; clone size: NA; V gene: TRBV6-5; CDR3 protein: CASSYSEVSNQPQHF; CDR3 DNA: TGTGCCAGCAGTTACTCGGAGGTTAGCAATCAGCCCCAGCATTTT
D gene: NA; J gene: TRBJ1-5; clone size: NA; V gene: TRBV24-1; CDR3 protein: CATSDNGRAPVNQPQHF; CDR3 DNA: TGTGCCACCAGTGATAACGGCAGGGCCCCCGTCAATCAGCCCCAGCATTTT
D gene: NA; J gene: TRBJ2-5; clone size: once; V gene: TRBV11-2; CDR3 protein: CASSFSLTAQETQYF; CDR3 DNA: TGTGCCAGCAGCTTTTCCCTGACAGCCCAAGAGACCCAGTACTTC